The 2 T cell receptor beta chains below all came from one sample that was sequenced in a study of shared clonotypes between healthy human individuals. Sequencing used immunoSEQ multiplex PCR; TCRdb keeps in-frame clones, though not all of them. Counted here are over a million clones, roughly 98.5% occurring once; the ten biggest clones make up 0.36%. The sequenced sample consisted of naive CD4+ T cells sorted from blood. The subset is: CD45RA+ positively selected. These receptors were taken from a man aged 25 to 40 in good health.

The rearrangement joins TRBV5-1 to TRBJ2-1; D remains ambiguous. Germline CDR1 and CDR2: SGHRS and YFSETQ. The CDR3 has 16 residues. Trimming took off 1 base at V and 0 bases at J, with 11 bases between the two ends. In DNA form, the CDR3 reads TGCGCCAGCAGCTTGACTACCTCGAGCTCCTACAATGAGCAGTTCTTC. Translating gives CASSLTTSSSYNEQFF.

The rearrangement joins TRBV10-3 to TRBJ2-7; D is perhaps TRBD2 (6 bases). With 7 bases removed from V and 6 bases from J, the gap between germline ends came to 22 bases. This CDR3 contains 15 residues. The germline V gene encodes CDR1 ENHRY and CDR2 SYGVKD. DNA for the CDR3: TGTGCCATCACCCCAGGAGGGCAGCTTGCCTTCGAGCAGTACTTC. Translating it yields CAITPGGQLAFEQYF.